Below are 29 T cell receptor beta chains sequenced from a single sample in a study of blood T cell repertoires in COVID-19. Sequencing used immunoSEQ multiplex PCR; TCRdb keeps in-frame clones, though not all of them. Here the sample spans under 150,000 clones, around four fifths being singletons. The material sequenced was peripheral blood. Receptors were obtained from a man at least 80 years old with active or convalescent COVID-19.

This clone was seen once. The chain recombines TRBV5-1 with TRBJ2-3; unclear D gene. CDR3 size: 14 residues. V was trimmed by 4 bases and J by 1 base, leaving 10 bases between them. CDR1 and CDR2 from the germline V gene are SGHRS and YFSETQ. The CDR3 region has the DNA TGCGCCAGCAGCCCCTATGCCGGCACAGATACGCAGTATTTT. It codes for CASSPYAGTDTQYF. Full variable domain (remainder filled in from reference TRBV5-1 and TRBJ2-3): KAGVTQTPRYLIKTRGQQVTLSCSPISGHRSVSWYQQTPGQGLQFLFEYFSETQRNKGNFPGRFSGRQFSNSRSEMNVSTLELGDSALYLCASSPYAGTDTQYFGPGTRLTVL.

The V and J genes are TRBV11-2 and TRBJ1-1; D might be TRBD1 (5 bases). Germline V gene sequence: CDR1 SGHAT, CDR2 FQNNGV. V shed 0 bases and J shed 5 bases, with 7 bases lying between them. The CDR3 is 13 amino acids. The CDR3 region is CASSLEGGTEAFF. The CDR3 DNA reads as TGTGCCAGCAGCTTAGAGGGGGGGACTGAAGCTTTCTTT.

This clone was seen a few times. This chain joins TRBV6-2 or TRBV6-3 and TRBJ1-4, with D perhaps TRBD1 (5 bases). Germline V gives CDR1 MNHEY, CDR2 SVGEGT. There are 15 residues in the CDR3. V was pared by 4 bases and J by 0 bases, with 9 bases between. The CDR3 loop is CASSWTTATNEKLFF. CDR3 DNA sequence: TGTGCCAGCAGTTGGACAACAGCAACTAATGAAAAACTGTTTTTT.

This chain connects TRBV12-5 to TRBJ2-3; TRBD2 agrees at 15 bases. The V gene end was trimmed by 6 bases and the J gene end by 6 bases; junction bases not matched to a gene: 10. The CDR3 spans 17 residues. Germline V CDR1 and CDR2: LGHNT, FRNRAP. In DNA, the CDR3 is TGTGCTAGTGGCCTTGGACTAGCGGGGGGGAAGGGGGATACGCAGTATTTT. Translating gives CASGLGLAGGKGDTQYF.

The chain couples TRBV19 to TRBJ1-4; no clear D gene. Trimming took off 4 bases at V and 7 bases at J, with 19 bases between the two ends. CDR1 is LNHDA and CDR2 is SQIVND in the germline V gene (reference sequence). The CDR3 has 16 residues. The CDR3 reads CASSTRRGSLGEKLFF. The CDR3 coding sequence is TGTGCCAGTAGTACGAGGAGAGGGTCCCTTGGTGAAAAACTGTTTTTT.

The rearrangement joins TRBV7-9 to TRBJ2-5; D unclear. V gave up 5 bases and J gave up 5 bases, with 9 bases separating them. The CDR3 covers 12 residues. Germline-derived CDR1 and CDR2 are SEHNR and FQNEAQ (reference sequence). CDR3: CASSENRETQYF. Written as DNA, the CDR3 is TGTGCCAGCAGCGAGAATCGGGAGACCCAGTACTTC. Complete variable domain (other parts from reference TRBV7-9 and TRBJ2-5): DTGVSQNPRHKITKRGQNVTFRCDPISEHNRLYWYRQTLGQGPEFLTYFQNEAQLEKSRLLSDRFSAERPKGSFSTLEIQRTEQGDSAMYLCASSENRETQYFGPGTRLLVL.

The V and J genes are TRBV11-2 and TRBJ2-2; D is perhaps TRBD2 (6 bases). The germline V gene has CDR1 SGHAT and CDR2 FQNNGV. The CDR3 totals 16 residues. Trimming cost V 6 bases and J 1 base, with 15 bases left between them. Written as DNA, the CDR3 is TGTGCCAGCAGGGAAACTAGCAAAATGAACACCGGGGAGCTGTTTTTT. Its protein is CASRETSKMNTGELFF.

The chain couples TRBV7-3 to TRBJ2-1; TRBD2 agrees at 7 bases. Germline values: CDR1 SGHTA, CDR2 FQGTGA. This CDR3 has 14 residues. The J segment lost 6 bases and the V segment lost 2 bases, leaving 4 bases of the junction unmatched. CDR3 sequence reads: CASSLPSSGNEQFF. CDR3 bases: TGTGCCAGCAGCTTACCTTCTAGCGGCAATGAGCAGTTCTTC.

V usage is TRBV2 and J usage is TRBJ1-2; the match to TRBD1 covers 7 bases. V lost 7 bases and J lost 8; bases outside the gene matches: 7. Germline V gene sequence: CDR1 SNHLY, CDR2 FYNNEI. The CDR3 covers 12 residues. The CDR3 protein is CASTQGLGGYTF. The CDR3 region has the DNA TGTGCCAGCACACAGGGGCTAGGAGGCTACACCTTC.

V gene TRBV19 combines with J gene TRBJ2-5, with D tentatively TRBD1 (7 bases). Germline CDR1 and CDR2: LNHDA and SQIVND (reference sequence). Between the trimmed V and J ends, which lost 2 bases and 5 bases, there was a span of 12 bases. The CDR3 runs 14 residues. Here the CDR3 reads CASSIRQGGETQYF. The CDR3 coding sequence is TGTGCCAGTAGTATACGACAGGGAGGCGAGACCCAGTACTTC. Supplemented by reference TRBV19 and TRBJ2-5, the full variable domain reads DGGITQSPKYLFRKEGQNVTLSCEQNLNHDAMYWYRQDPGQGLRLIYYSQIVNDFQKGDIAEGYSVSREKKESFPLTVTSAQKNPTAFYLCASSIRQGGETQYFGPGTRLLVL.

The chain carries TRBV3-1 (or the pseudogene TRBV3-2) and TRBJ2-7, with D possibly being TRBD2 (6 bases). V dropped 5 bases and J dropped 4 bases, with 15 bases sitting between them. CDR1 and CDR2 (germline): LGHDT, YNNKEL (reference sequence). The CDR3 spans 14 residues. The CDR3 protein is CASSVRDLGYEQYF. The CDR3 region has the DNA TGTGCCAGCAGCGTCCGGGACTTAGGATACGAGCAGTACTTC.

V and J are TRBV28 and TRBJ2-2; possible D gene TRBD2, 6 bases. The germline CDR1 and CDR2 sequences are MDHEN and SYDVKM. Trimming removed 8 bases at V and 0 bases at J, with 13 bases between. The length of the CDR3 is 15 residues. CDR3 sequence: CASRLLAANTGELFF. CDR3 in DNA: TGTGCCAGCCGCCTACTAGCCGCGAACACCGGGGAGCTGTTTTTT.

The chain recombines TRBV28 with TRBJ1-2; D not certain. The CDR3 covers 12 residues. CDR1 is MDHEN and CDR2 is SYDVKM in the germline V gene. With 3 bases removed from V and 6 bases from J, the gap between germline ends came to 8 bases. The CDR3 spells CASSLGTDGYTF. The CDR3 nucleotides are TGTGCCAGCAGTTTGGGCACGGATGGCTACACCTTC.

The chain employs TRBV20-1 and TRBJ2-1; maybe TRBD1 (7 bases). Germline-derived CDR1 and CDR2 are DFQATT and SNEGSKA (reference sequence). The CDR3 is 13 residues long. With 3 bases removed from V and 5 bases from J, the gap between germline ends came to 11 bases. The CDR3 DNA is TGCAGTGCTAGTTCCAGGGGGGACAATGAGCAGTTCTTC. Amino acid sequence: CSASSRGDNEQFF.

A single count supports this clone. The V and J genes are TRBV25-1 and TRBJ1-5; TRBD1 might be the D (5 bases). The V gene's germline CDR1 is MGHDK and CDR2 SYGVNS. Trimming stripped 1 base from V and 1 base from J, with 8 bases between. CDR3 size: 15 residues. The CDR3 sequence: CASSESGFSNQPQHF. For the CDR3, the DNA is TGTGCCAGCAGTGAATCAGGGTTCAGCAATCAGCCCCAGCATTTT.

This chain connects TRBV18 to TRBJ2-3; D is undetermined. The germline V gene has CDR1 KGHSH and CDR2 LQKENI. The CDR3 consists of 13 residues. V was clipped by 0 bases and J by 6 bases, with 7 bases between them. As DNA, the CDR3 is TGTGCCAGCTCACCACCGAGTTTGGATACGCAGTATTTT. It codes for CASSPPSLDTQYF. The entire variable domain, with the rest obtained from reference TRBV18 and TRBJ2-3, is as follows: NAGVMQNPRHLVRRRGQEARLRCSPMKGHSHVYWYRQLPEEGLKFMVYLQKENIIDESGMPKERFSAEFPKEGPSILRIQQVVRGDSAAYFCASSPPSLDTQYFGPGTRLTVL.

The V and J genes are TRBV10-3 and TRBJ1-2, with TRBD1 matching over 9 bases. Trimming removed 4 bases from V and 4 bases from J; junction bases left unmatched: 7. From germline, CDR1 is ENHRY and CDR2 SYGVKD. CDR3 length: 15 amino acids. DNA of the CDR3: TGTGCCATCAGTGGAACAGGACAGGGGACCTATGGCTACACCTTC. Translated: CAISGTGQGTYGYTF.

This chain connects TRBV14 to TRBJ2-7; 7 positions agree with TRBD1. Unmatched junction bases numbered 9, after V lost 2 bases and J lost 2 bases. The CDR3 extends over 16 amino acids. Germline loops: CDR1 SGHDN, CDR2 FVKESK. The CDR3 coding sequence is TGTGCCAGCAGCCAATTGGAGACAGGGCGAGCCTACGAGCAGTACTTC. Amino acid sequence: CASSQLETGRAYEQYF.

The V and J genes are TRBV12-3 or TRBV12-4 and TRBJ2-1; 7 bases fit TRBD1. This CDR3 is 13 amino acids long. V lost 7 bases to trimming and J lost 2 bases; unmatched junction nucleotides: 2. The CDR3 DNA reads TGTGCCAGCAAAACAGGGGCCTACAATGAGCAGTTCTTC. This sequence encodes CASKTGAYNEQFF.

V is TRBV6-5 and J is TRBJ1-2, with TRBD1 identical over 8 bases. Unmatched junction bases numbered 7, after V lost 6 bases and J lost 7 bases. Germline-derived CDR1 and CDR2 are MNHEY and SVGAGI. The CDR3 runs to 13 residues. The DNA for the CDR3 is TGTGCCAGCAGCTTCGGACAGGGTGCTGGCTACACCTTC. This translates into CASSFGQGAGYTF.

V usage is TRBV6-5 and J usage is TRBJ1-2; D is uncertain. With 4 bases removed from V and 4 bases from J, the gap between germline ends came to 13 bases. The CDR3 is 14 residues long. CDR1 and CDR2 from the germline V gene are MNHEY and SVGAGI. The CDR3 region is CASSSPGAIYGYTF. The CDR3, as DNA: TGTGCCAGCAGTTCGCCGGGAGCGATCTATGGCTACACCTTC.

V and J are TRBV7-3 and TRBJ2-3; 8 nucleotides match TRBD2. Germline values: CDR1 SGHTA, CDR2 FQGTGA. The CDR3 spans 15 residues. The ends lost 5 bases at V and 4 bases at J; junction bases unmatched: 8. The CDR3 DNA is TGTGCCAGCAGCCCCCCGGGGGGGACTTCAGATACGCAGTATTTT. It specifies CASSPPGGTSDTQYF.

The chain uses TRBV2 and TRBJ1-5, with a possible D match to TRBD1 (6 bases). V gave up 10 bases and J gave up 4 bases, with 14 bases separating them. This CDR3 region has 13 residues. The germline V gene encodes CDR1 SNHLY and CDR2 FYNNEI. The CDR3 loop is CATAWTVNQPQHF. Written as DNA, the CDR3 is TGTGCCACAGCATGGACAGTTAATCAGCCCCAGCATTTT.

The chain combines TRBV7-2 with TRBJ1-2; TRBD1 is a possible D gene (5 bases). V gave up 1 base and J gave up 3 bases, with 18 bases separating them. This CDR3 comprises 17 residues. Germline V gene data show CDR1 as SGHTA and CDR2 as FQGNSA. CDR3 protein: CASSLVTGTPSHYGYTF. The CDR3 DNA sequence: TGTGCCAGCAGCTTAGTGACGGGGACTCCCTCTCACTATGGCTACACCTTC.

This chain links TRBV4-3 with TRBJ2-1; possibly TRBD2 for D (6 bases). CDR3 size: 16 residues. V dropped 0 bases and J dropped 5 bases, with 14 bases sitting between them. CDR1 is LGHNA and CDR2 is YSLEER in the germline V gene. The CDR3 region has the DNA TGCGCCAGCAGCCAAGAGGTACCGGGGGACCACAATGAGCAGTTCTTC. The encoded protein is CASSQEVPGDHNEQFF.

The chain employs TRBV9 and TRBJ2-3; TRBD2 matches 10 bases. This CDR3 spans 16 amino acids. CDR1 is SGDLS, CDR2 YYNGEE, per germline. The V and J ends lost 0 bases and 6 bases, in that order; junction bases with no gene match: 7. This CDR3 is CASSVALAGGADTQYF. CDR3 coding DNA: TGTGCCAGCAGCGTAGCTTTAGCGGGGGGTGCCGATACGCAGTATTTT.

The CDR3 spells CSVGQGNEQYF. In nucleotides, the CDR3 is TGCAGCGTTGGGCAGGGGAACGAGCAGTACTTC. V and J are TRBV29-1 and TRBJ2-7, with D tentatively TRBD1 (6 bases). The CDR3 is 11 residues long. The ends were cut back, 4 bases at V and 5 bases at J, with 9 bases in the middle. Germline values: CDR1 SQVTM, CDR2 ANQGSEA.

CDR3 sequence: CASSYPGEGEQYF. The CDR3 nucleotides are TGTGCCAGCAGTTACCCCGGGGAAGGAGAGCAGTACTTC. The J gene is TRBJ2-7, the V gene TRBV6-5; D possibly corresponds to TRBD2 (5 bases). The CDR3 is 13 amino acids. Germline V gene lookup returns CDR1 MNHEY and CDR2 SVGAGI. Trimming shortened V by 2 bases and J by 7 bases, and 12 bases separated the two germline ends.

The DNA of the CDR3 is TGTGCCACCAGCAGGGAACAGGGCTACACTGAAGCTTTCTTT. It specifies CATSREQGYTEAFF. The genes are TRBV15 and TRBJ1-1; tentatively, D is TRBD1 (6 bases). Trimming shortened V by 3 bases and J by 3 bases, and 11 bases separated the two germline ends. Per germline, CDR1 LNHNV and CDR2 YYDKDF (reference sequence). The CDR3 totals 14 residues.